This T cell receptor (beta chain) was sequenced in a study of T cell repertoires in cytomegalovirus infection. For the study at large: Well-studied HLA-B-restricted CMV epitopes were used in the study alongside recently identified HLA-C-restricted ones. Shared public TCR beta signatures pointed to both CMV infection and a matching HLA type. General study results and limits: CMV carriers with the relevant HLA were identified by cumulative public TCR beta family frequency. Clonotypes of TCR beta that were HLA-C-restricted and CMV-specific dominated the ex vivo response.

TCRdb fed the reads into MiXCR, producing one record per CDR3 protein. The data hold about 770,000 distinct CDR3 sequences, with 25% to 30% observed a single time. For this clonotype: Its antigen is unidentified.

The CDR3 has 15 residues. Germline V gene data show CDR1 as MNHEY and CDR2 as SMNVEV (reference sequence). Trimming took off 3 bases at V and 4 bases at J, with 15 bases between the two ends. The sequence came from a human donor in good health (CMV status not recorded). Some clones in this sample may be carry-over from other donors' samples. The sequenced sample was cultured CD8+ T cells from PBMCs, obtained from culture after CMV antigen stimulation. This chain connects TRBV27 to TRBJ1-2; D is undetermined. CDR3 sequence reads: CASSFGLGRTYGYTF. For the CDR3, the DNA is TGTGCCAGCAGTTTTGGGCTCGGGCGTACCTATGGCTACACCTTC.